Detailed here is one TCR beta chain. The protocol was immunoSEQ multiplex PCR, while the TCRdb copy is restricted to in-frame clones and leaves out a portion. The profile shows some 87,000 clones, around 92% of them singletons. This record belongs to a study of T cell changes during pregnancy in multiple sclerosis. The trim removed 2 bases at V and 0 bases at J, leaving 14 bases unmatched. The germline V gene encodes CDR1 SQVTM and CDR2 ANQGSEA. The CDR3 covers 20 residues. This sequence was found in a female donor with multiple sclerosis, enrolled in a pregnancy study. The specimen was peripheral blood, collected in the first trimester of pregnancy. V is TRBV29-1 and J is TRBJ2-3, with 13 bases lining up with TRBD2. CDR3 in amino acids: CSVERLTSGRFTTSTDTQYF. The CDR3 nucleotides are TGCAGCGTTGAAAGGTTGACTAGCGGGAGGTTTACGACTAGCACAGATACGCAGTATTTT.